This section outlines one TCR beta chain sequence together with its context. The clone's antigen remains unknown. No quality values exist for individual bases; no much larger clone is one base distant. Library preparation used 5' RACE. The sequencer listed for this sample is NextSeq 500. Unique molecular identifiers were attached to individual cDNA molecules in the TCR library protocol so that sequencing error and PCR bias could be corrected. Both TCR alpha and beta chains were sequenced, and tight co-correlation was observed between alpha and beta sequence abundances in each sample. As for the original processing: Decombinator V4 was used to perform V gene, J gene and CDR3 annotation of TCR sequences. Expanded TCRs were defined as changing significantly between any two time points under a Poisson model with p below 0.0001. TCR abundances were normalised to the total number of TCRs sequenced per sample and were expressed as counts per million. TRAV1-2 paired with TRAJ12, TRAJ20 or TRAJ33 defined MAIT TCRs, while TRAV10 paired with TRAJ18 defined iNKT TCRs. VDJdb, accessed 1 November 2021, was searched for CMV, EBV and SARS-CoV-2 annotated TCRs, excluding TCRs annotated for multiple antigens. The public reads were reprocessed in TCRdb via fastp at Q25 and MiXCR, keeping in-frame beta chains. A single entry per CDR3 protein holds the most common genes and DNA from its merged rows. These V and J calls derive from TCRdb rather than the authors' analysis. This sample gives tens of thousands of distinct CDR3 sequences in total; roughly 18% of them show up just once. The ten largest clones represent over 8% of the sample.

The CDR3 covers 14 residues, taking in both the cysteine and the phenylalanine. Just the 42-base CDR3 DNA is kept, in frame starting at base 1. CDR1 and CDR2 are read off the germline V gene (reference sequence) as SEHNR and FQNEAQ. V is shortened by 5 bases, J by 3 bases, and the region joining them spans 13 bases. The data were obtained in a study of early T cells in non-severe SARS-CoV-2 infection (dated by TCRdb to the early 2020s). The study in broad terms: Because TCR sequencing was done on bulk RNA from unsorted whole blood, the alpha and beta chains could not be paired. General findings and caveats noted by the study authors: VDJdb matching was skewed toward anti-spike CD8 responses and likely underestimated virus-specific expansions by missing private and CD4 specificities.

Set within a cohort of healthcare workers in London, UK, this nested case-control study involved weekly PCR testing of nasopharyngeal swabs along with blood sampling. Healthcare workers were enrolled in the week of the UK lockdown, from 23 to 31 March 2020, and were followed every week for up to roughly 15 weeks. The sequence links TRBV7-9 to TRBJ1-2; the D region possibly corresponds to TRBD1 (6 bases align). The clonotype originates from an adult who was a healthcare worker with PCR-confirmed SARS-CoV-2 infection or an uninfected control (not recorded which). Sequencing was performed on whole blood, taken at baseline. The DNA reads as follows: TGTGCCAGCAGCACACAAGAGGGGGACTATGGCTACACCTTC. It encodes CASSTQEGDYGYTF.